The clone carrying this TCR beta chain showed up just once. RNA transcripts gave rise to amplified TCR beta CDR3 regions. Initially, a first-round RT-PCR of the TCR CDR3 employed the HTBI primer set. TCRdb passed the multiplex PCR reads through MiXCR, listing each CDR3 protein once. The data contain hundreds of thousands of distinct CDR3 sequences, around a quarter of them seen just once; the ten biggest clones take up over 25%. The sample, blood from the first hyperthyroidism diagnosis, precedes any ophthalmopathy symptoms. This CDR3 spans 15 amino acids. CDR1 is SGHRS, CDR2 YFSETQ, per germline. Trimming left V 2 bases short and J 2 bases short, with 10 bases between. The data belong to a study of T cells in Graves' hyperthyroidism and ophthalmopathy.

The chain combines TRBV5-1 with TRBJ2-2; D possibly corresponds to TRBD1 (5 bases). The TCR comes from a middle-aged man with Graves' hyperthyroidism that later progressed to Graves' ophthalmopathy. Sequences were obtained from blood. In DNA, the CDR3 is TGCGCCAGCAGCTTTTTTGACAGTAACACCGGGGAGCTGTTTTTT. This translates into CASSFFDSNTGELFF.